The rows below give T cell receptor beta chains drawn from one sample of a study of PD-1 blockade in classical Hodgkin lymphoma. TCRdb's table, derived via immunoSEQ multiplex PCR, lists solely in-frame clones and lacks some. The sample lists about 46,000 clones; around three quarters were seen once. This specimen was peripheral blood mononuclear cells (PBMCs), taken before the second cycle of nivolumab. The receptors derive from a human donor with classical Hodgkin lymphoma. The CDR3 runs from the conserved cysteine through the conserved F or W. Fields, in order: V gene, D gene, J gene, CDR3 protein. A D gene is named only where the DNA matches it firmly.

TRBV4-1,.,TRBJ1-6,CASSPSERLSYNSPLHF
TRBV29-1,.,TRBJ2-1,CSVGLQGGEQFF
TRBV28,TRBD1,TRBJ1-2,CASSGHRGGTF
TRBV19,.,TRBJ1-3,CASPMGGSDGNTIYF
TRBV10-3,TRBD1,TRBJ2-7,CAISIRQGASSYEQYF
TRBV9,TRBD2,TRBJ2-7,CASSAKGLAASIYEQYF
TRBV25-1,TRBD1,TRBJ2-7,CASSEAGGNEQYF
TRBV6-6,.,TRBJ1-4,CASRPRSLTNEKLFF
TRBV6-5,.,TRBJ1-1,CASSSPFEAFF
TRBV2,.,TRBJ1-1,CASSELEGTNTEAFF
TRBV4-3,.,TRBJ2-2,CASSQEVQFSLSGTGELFF
TRBV7-2,.,TRBJ2-3,CASSKTASTDTQYF
TRBV27,.,TRBJ1-1,CASSFGRITEAFF
TRBV27,.,TRBJ1-5,CASSLYRDPTQPQHF
TRBV4-2,TRBD1,TRBJ1-2,CASSFRGQGNYGYTF
TRBV7-2,.,TRBJ1-4,CASSLIVQINEKLFF
TRBV25-1,TRBD1,TRBJ2-7,CASSARTGFHEQYF
TRBV6-1,.,TRBJ1-5,CASSHQGSNQPQHF
TRBV7-2,TRBD1,TRBJ1-4,CASRFYGTGGEKLFF
TRBV11-1,TRBD1,TRBJ1-1,CASSGGQWNTEAFF
TRBV16,.,TRBJ1-2,CASSLSTAYGYTF
TRBV7-9,.,TRBJ1-1,CASSLGYTEAFF
TRBV18,.,TRBJ2-3,CASSPAVSTDTQYF
TRBV5-1,TRBD1,TRBJ1-2,CASSLDIRGQGLSTF
TRBV29-1,TRBD2,TRBJ2-1,CSVEDSGRGGNEQFF
TRBV25-1,TRBD1,TRBJ1-1,CASSKLGQLNTEAFF
TRBV6-4,.,TRBJ1-5,CASSAQPSNQPQHF
TRBV27,.,TRBJ2-3,CASSFSTDTQYF
TRBV7-2,.,TRBJ1-1,CASSLVGGMGTEAFF
TRBV5-1,.,TRBJ2-5,CASSPGGAEETQYF
TRBV7-9,.,TRBJ1-1,CASSLGLEVGSLAFF
TRBV7-8,TRBD2,TRBJ2-3,CASSFPRVGAGFTQYF
TRBV28,.,TRBJ1-3,CASSERVYVSGNTIYF
TRBV5-1,TRBD1,TRBJ2-1,CASCDDRAGYNEQFF
TRBV28,.,TRBJ1-1,CASSPPGTSLGRDTEAFF
TRBV4-3,TRBD2,TRBJ2-3,CASSPWLAGISDTQYF
TRBV18,.,TRBJ1-3,CASSPYGPENTIYF
TRBV6-5,.,TRBJ2-2,CASSYSRSDTGELFF
TRBV6-5,.,TRBJ1-2,CAISEGWGYHGYTF
TRBV2,TRBD2,TRBJ2-3,CASSGRLAGTTDTQYF
TRBV6-1,.,TRBJ1-1,CAGRARQMNTEAFF
TRBV30,.,TRBJ1-1,CAWSVYREAFF
TRBV7-9,.,TRBJ1-1,CASSLGSLVTEAFF
TRBV10-2,TRBD2,TRBJ2-1,CASSESVGVAGYNEQFF
TRBV2,TRBD1,TRBJ2-5,CASGRGQAETQYF
TRBV25-1,.,TRBJ1-2,CAIQRSTVGYTF
TRBV18,TRBD1,TRBJ1-2,CASSGQGAIYGYTF
TRBV7-6,TRBD2,TRBJ2-3,CASSLLTSGIPDTQYF
TRBV30,TRBD1,TRBJ1-1,CAWQDRGMGTEAFF
TRBV19,.,TRBJ1-5,CASSIRGGNQPQHF
TRBV18,TRBD1,TRBJ1-1,CASSPPTRGTTEAFF
TRBV11-2,TRBD2,TRBJ2-3,CASSLFRTSGSRVGDTQYF
TRBV7-8,.,TRBJ1-2,CASSLRGAGYGYTF
TRBV5-1,TRBD1,TRBJ1-2,CASSLRPQGQGNYGYTF
TRBV12-5,TRBD1,TRBJ1-4,CASGPGQGSEKLFF
TRBV2,.,TRBJ2-3,CASSALTDTQYF
TRBV10-3,.,TRBJ2-3,CAISGGDPPSTDTQYF
TRBV2,.,TRBJ2-7,CARSRGAGYEQYF
TRBV11-3,TRBD1,TRBJ2-7,CASSRTGTDWYEQYF
TRBV30,.,TRBJ1-1,CAWKWGGTEAFF